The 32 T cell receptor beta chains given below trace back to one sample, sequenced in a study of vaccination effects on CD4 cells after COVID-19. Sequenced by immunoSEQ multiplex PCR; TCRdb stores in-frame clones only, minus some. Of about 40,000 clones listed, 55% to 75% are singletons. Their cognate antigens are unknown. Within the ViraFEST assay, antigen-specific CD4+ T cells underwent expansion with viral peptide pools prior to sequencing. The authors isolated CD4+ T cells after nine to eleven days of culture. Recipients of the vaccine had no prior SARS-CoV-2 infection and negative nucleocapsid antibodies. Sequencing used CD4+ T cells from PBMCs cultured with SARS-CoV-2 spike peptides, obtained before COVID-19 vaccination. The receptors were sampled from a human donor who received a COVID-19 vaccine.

The CDR3 loop reads CASSPMQVRGLRGYTF. The DNA of the CDR3 is TGTGCCAGCTCACCTATGCAGGTCCGGGGACTGCGAGGCTACACCTTC. The chain recombines TRBV18 with TRBJ1-2, with a possible D match to TRBD1 (5 bases). Germline loops: CDR1 KGHSH, CDR2 LQKENI. This CDR3 comprises 16 residues. V was cut by 3 bases and J by 8 bases, with 22 bases left in between.

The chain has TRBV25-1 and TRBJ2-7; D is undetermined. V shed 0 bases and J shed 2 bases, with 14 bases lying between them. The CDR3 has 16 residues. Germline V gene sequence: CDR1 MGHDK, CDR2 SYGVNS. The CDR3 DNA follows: TGTGCCAGCAGTGAATATCGAGGTAGCATGGCCTACGAGCAGTACTTC. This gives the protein CASSEYRGSMAYEQYF.

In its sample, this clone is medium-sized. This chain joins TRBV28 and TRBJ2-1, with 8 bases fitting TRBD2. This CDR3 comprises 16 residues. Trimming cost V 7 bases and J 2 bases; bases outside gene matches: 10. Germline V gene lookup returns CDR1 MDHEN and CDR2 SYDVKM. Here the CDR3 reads CASTPMVAGTYNEQFF. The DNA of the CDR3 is TGTGCCAGCACTCCCATGGTAGCGGGGACCTACAATGAGCAGTTCTTC.

In DNA form, the CDR3 reads TGTGCCAGCAGCAAATCTCATCCAGCGGGAGTAGATACGCAGTATTTT. Translating gives CASSKSHPAGVDTQYF. The gene calls are TRBV21-1 and TRBJ2-3; the D call TRBD2 from the table was never checked on the DNA. TRBV21-1 is labeled a pseudogene. The CDR3 totals 16 residues.

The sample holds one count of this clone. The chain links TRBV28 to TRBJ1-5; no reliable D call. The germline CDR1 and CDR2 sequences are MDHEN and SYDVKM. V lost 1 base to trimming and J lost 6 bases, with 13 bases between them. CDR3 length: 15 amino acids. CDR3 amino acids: CASSLSVPDGQPQHF. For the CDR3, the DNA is TGTGCCAGCAGTTTATCCGTCCCCGATGGTCAGCCCCAGCATTTT.

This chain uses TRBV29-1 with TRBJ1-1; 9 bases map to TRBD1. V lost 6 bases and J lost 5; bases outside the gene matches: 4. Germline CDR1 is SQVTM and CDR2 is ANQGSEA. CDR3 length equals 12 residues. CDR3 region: CSVTGGKTEAFF. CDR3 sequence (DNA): TGCAGCGTGACAGGGGGGAAAACTGAAGCTTTCTTT.

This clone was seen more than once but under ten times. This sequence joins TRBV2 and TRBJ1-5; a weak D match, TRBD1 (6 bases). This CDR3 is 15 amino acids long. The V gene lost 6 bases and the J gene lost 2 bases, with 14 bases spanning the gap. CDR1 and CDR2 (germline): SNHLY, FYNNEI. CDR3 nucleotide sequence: TGTGCCAGCAGAACACAGGGCCGGGGCAATCAGCCCCAGCATTTT. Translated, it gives CASRTQGRGNQPQHF.

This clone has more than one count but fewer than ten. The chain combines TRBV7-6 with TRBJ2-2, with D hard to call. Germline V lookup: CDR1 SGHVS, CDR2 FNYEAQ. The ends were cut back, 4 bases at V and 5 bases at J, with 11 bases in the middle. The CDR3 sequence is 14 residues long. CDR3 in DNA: TGTGCCAGCAGCTCCTTCCGTGGGACCGGGGAGCTGTTTTTT. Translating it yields CASSSFRGTGELFF.

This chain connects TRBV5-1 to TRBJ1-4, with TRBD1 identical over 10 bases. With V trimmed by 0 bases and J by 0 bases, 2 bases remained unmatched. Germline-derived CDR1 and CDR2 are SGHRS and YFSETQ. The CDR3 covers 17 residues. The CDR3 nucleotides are TGCGCCAGCAGCTTGGCCGGGACAGGGGCAACTAATGAAAAACTGTTTTTT. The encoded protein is CASSLAGTGATNEKLFF.

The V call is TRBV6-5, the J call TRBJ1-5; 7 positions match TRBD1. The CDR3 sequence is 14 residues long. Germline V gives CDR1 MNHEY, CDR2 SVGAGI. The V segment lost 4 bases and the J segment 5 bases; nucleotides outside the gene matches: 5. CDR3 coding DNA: TGTGCCAGCAGTTTTCAGACAGGGCATCAGCCCCAGCATTTT. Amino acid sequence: CASSFQTGHQPQHF.

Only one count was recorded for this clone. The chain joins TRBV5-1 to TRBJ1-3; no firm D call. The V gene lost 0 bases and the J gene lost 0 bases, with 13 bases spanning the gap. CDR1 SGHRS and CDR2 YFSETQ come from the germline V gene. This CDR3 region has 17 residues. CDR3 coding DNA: TGCGCCAGCAGCTTGGCCACGCGGACCGACTCTGGAAACACCATATATTTT. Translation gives CASSLATRTDSGNTIYF.

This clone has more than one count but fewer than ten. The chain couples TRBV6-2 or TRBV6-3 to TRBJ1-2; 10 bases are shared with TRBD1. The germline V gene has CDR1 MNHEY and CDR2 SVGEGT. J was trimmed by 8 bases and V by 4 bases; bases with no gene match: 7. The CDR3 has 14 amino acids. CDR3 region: CASSFDRGRGGYTF. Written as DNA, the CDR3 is TGTGCCAGCAGTTTCGACAGGGGGCGAGGGGGCTACACCTTC.

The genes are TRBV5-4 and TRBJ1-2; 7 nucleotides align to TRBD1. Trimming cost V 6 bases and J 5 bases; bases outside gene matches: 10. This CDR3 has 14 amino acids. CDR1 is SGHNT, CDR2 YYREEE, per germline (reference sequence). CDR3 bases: TGTGCCAGCACAGCTGAGACAGGGAAATATGGCTACACCTTC. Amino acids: CASTAETGKYGYTF.

The CDR3 loop reads CASSLGVGRETQYF. The CDR3 bases are TGTGCCAGCAGCTTAGGTGTCGGCAGGGAGACCCAGTACTTC. The gene calls are TRBV7-9 and TRBJ2-5; no reliable D call. The CDR3 totals 14 residues. The germline gives CDR1 SEHNR, CDR2 FQNEAQ (reference sequence). The V and J ends lost 1 base and 5 bases respectively, with 11 bases between them.

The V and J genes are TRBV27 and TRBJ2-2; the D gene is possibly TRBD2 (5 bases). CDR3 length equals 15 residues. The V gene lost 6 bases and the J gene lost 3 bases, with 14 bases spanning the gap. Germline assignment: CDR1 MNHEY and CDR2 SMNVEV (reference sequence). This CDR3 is CASRGAGIDTGELFF. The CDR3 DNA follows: TGTGCCAGCAGAGGAGCCGGGATCGACACCGGGGAGCTGTTTTTT.

The CDR3 loop reads CASSEAPDRGGLYYEQYF. The CDR3 region has the DNA TGTGCCAGCAGTGAAGCCCCCGACAGAGGGGGCCTATACTACGAGCAGTACTTC. The chain employs TRBV2 and TRBJ2-7; 7 positions agree with TRBD1. The CDR3 consists of 18 residues. Trimming cost V 0 bases and J 3 bases; bases outside gene matches: 14. CDR1 and CDR2 from the germline V gene are SNHLY and FYNNEI.

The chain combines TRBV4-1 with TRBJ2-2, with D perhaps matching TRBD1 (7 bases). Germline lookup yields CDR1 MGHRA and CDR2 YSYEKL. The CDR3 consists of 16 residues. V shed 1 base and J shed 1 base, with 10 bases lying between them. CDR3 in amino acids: CASSQGRGLNTGELFF. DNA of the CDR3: TGCGCCAGCAGCCAAGGGAGGGGGCTGAACACCGGGGAGCTGTTTTTT.

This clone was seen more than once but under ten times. The DNA of the CDR3 is TGTGCCAGCAGCTTGGCCGGGGGAAGGGCCGAGCAGTACTTC. Translated: CASSLAGGRAEQYF. This sequence joins TRBV5-6 and TRBJ2-7, with a possible D match to TRBD2 (6 bases). The CDR3 loop spans 14 amino acids. The V end lost 0 bases, the J end lost 6 bases, and 13 bases lay between the germline ends. Germline assignment: CDR1 SGHDT and CDR2 YYEEEE.

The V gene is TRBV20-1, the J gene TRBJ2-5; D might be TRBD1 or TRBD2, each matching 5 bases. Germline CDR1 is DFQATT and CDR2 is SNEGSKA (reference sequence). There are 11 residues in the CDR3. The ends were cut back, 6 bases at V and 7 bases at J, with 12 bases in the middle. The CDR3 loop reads CSAGTERTQYF. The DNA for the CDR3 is TGCAGTGCAGGGACGGAGCGGACCCAGTACTTC.

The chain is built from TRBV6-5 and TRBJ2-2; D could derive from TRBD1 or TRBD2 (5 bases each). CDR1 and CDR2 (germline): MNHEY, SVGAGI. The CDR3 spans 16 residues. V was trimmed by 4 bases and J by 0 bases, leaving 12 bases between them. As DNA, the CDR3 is TGTGCCAGCAGTTCGTCCGGGACCCCGAACACCGGGGAGCTGTTTTTT. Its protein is CASSSSGTPNTGELFF.

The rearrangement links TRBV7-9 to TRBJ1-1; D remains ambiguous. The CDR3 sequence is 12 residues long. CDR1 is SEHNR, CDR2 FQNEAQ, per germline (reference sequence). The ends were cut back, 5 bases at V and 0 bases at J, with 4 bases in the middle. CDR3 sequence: CASSRVNTEAFF. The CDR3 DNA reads TGTGCCAGCAGCAGGGTGAACACTGAAGCTTTCTTT.

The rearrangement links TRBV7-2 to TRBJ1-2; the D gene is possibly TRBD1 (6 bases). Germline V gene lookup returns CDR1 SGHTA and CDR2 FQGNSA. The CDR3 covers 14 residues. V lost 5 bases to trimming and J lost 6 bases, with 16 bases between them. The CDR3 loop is CASSPEVRGNGYTF. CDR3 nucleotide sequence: TGTGCCAGCAGCCCCGAGGTTAGGGGGAATGGCTACACCTTC.

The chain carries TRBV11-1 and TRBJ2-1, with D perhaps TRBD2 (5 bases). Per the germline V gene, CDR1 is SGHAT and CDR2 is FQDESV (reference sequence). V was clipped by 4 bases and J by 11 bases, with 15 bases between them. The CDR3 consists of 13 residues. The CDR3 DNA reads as TGTGCCAGCAGCTCGCGGACTGGTGATCAGCAGTTCTTC. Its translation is CASSSRTGDQQFF.

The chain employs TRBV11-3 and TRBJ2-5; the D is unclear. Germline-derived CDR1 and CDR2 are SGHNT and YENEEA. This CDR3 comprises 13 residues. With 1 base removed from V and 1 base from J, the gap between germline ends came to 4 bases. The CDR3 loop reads CASSLGTQETQYF. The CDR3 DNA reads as TGTGCCAGCAGCTTAGGGACCCAAGAGACCCAGTACTTC.

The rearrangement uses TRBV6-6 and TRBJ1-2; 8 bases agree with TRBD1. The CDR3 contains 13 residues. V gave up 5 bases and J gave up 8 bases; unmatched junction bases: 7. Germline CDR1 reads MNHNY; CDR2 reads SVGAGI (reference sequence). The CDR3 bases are TGTGCCAGCAGTCAAAGACAGGGGCAAGGCTACACCTTC. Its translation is CASSQRQGQGYTF.

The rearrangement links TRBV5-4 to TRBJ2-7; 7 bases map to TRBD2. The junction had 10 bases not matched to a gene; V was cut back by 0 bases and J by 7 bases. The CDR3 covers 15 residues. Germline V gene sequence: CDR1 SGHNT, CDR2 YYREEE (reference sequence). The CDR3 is CASSLGREPAREQYF. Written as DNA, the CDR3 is TGTGCCAGCAGCTTGGGGCGGGAGCCCGCACGGGAGCAGTACTTC. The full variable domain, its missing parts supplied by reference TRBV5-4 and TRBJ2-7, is ETGVTQSPTHLIKTRGQQVTLRCSSQSGHNTVSWYQQALGQGPQFIFQYYREEENGRGNFPPRFSGLQFPNYSSELNVNALELDDSALYLCASSLGREPAREQYFGPGTRLTVT.

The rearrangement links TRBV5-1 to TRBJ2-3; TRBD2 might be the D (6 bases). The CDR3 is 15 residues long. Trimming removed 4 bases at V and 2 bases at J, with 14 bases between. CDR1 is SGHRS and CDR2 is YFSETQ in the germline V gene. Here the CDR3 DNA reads TGCGCCAGCAGCACTAACTGGCGGGACACAGATACGCAGTATTTT. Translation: CASSTNWRDTDTQYF.

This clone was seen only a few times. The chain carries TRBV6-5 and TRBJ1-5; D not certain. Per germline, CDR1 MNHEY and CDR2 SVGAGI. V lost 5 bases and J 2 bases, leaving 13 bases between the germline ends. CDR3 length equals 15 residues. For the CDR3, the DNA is TGTGCCAGCAGTCCCCAGCAGGCGGGCAATCAGCCCCAGCATTTT. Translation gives CASSPQQAGNQPQHF.

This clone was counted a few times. CDR3 nucleotide sequence: TGTGCCAGCAGTGATTCTACAGGGGTCTATGGCTACACCTTC. This codes for CASSDSTGVYGYTF. V usage is TRBV2 and J usage is TRBJ1-2; TRBD1 agrees at 7 bases. The junction had 5 bases not matched to a gene; V was cut back by 3 bases and J by 4 bases. Germline V gives CDR1 SNHLY, CDR2 FYNNEI. The length of the CDR3 is 14 residues.

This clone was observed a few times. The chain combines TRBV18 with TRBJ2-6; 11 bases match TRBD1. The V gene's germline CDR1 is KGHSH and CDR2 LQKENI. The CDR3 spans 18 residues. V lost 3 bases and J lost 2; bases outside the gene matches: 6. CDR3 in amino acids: CASSPRTGGYPGANVLTF. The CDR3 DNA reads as TGTGCCAGCTCACCTCGGACAGGGGGCTACCCTGGGGCCAACGTCCTGACTTTC.

CDR3 protein: CASGVGNAPTGNTEAFF. DNA of the CDR3: TGTGCCAGCGGAGTGGGGAATGCCCCCACAGGGAACACTGAAGCTTTCTTT. J is TRBJ1-1 and V is TRBV27; D might be TRBD1 (5 bases). This CDR3 has 17 amino acids. The germline V gene encodes CDR1 MNHEY and CDR2 SMNVEV (reference sequence). Trimming removed 8 bases from V and 1 base from J, with 23 bases in between.

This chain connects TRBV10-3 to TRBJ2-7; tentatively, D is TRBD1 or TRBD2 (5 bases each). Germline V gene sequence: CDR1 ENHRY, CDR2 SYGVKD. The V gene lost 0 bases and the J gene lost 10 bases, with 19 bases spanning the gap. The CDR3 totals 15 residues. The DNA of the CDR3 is TGTGCCATCAGTGAGTCGAGGGGCGGCCGGAGCTCTCAGTACTTC. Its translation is CAISESRGGRSSQYF.